This is a list of T cell receptor beta chains from one sample in a study of tumor and adjacent non-tumor tissue in lung cancer. Via MiXCR, TCRdb re-called the multiplex PCR reads, giving one row per CDR3 protein. Seen here are tens of thousands of distinct CDR3 sequences, roughly 60% observed once, and the top ten hold about 20%. Sequencing was performed on distant non-tumor lung tissue. All receptors derive from a middle-aged woman with non-small cell lung cancer. CDR3s include the opening cysteine and the closing phenylalanine or tryptophan. The D gene is left open where the match is weak. Rows give clone size only sometimes, using once, few, many, or a class for an expanded clone.

CDR3 | DNA | J | D | V | size
CSSSEPKQGAGSPLHF | TGCTCCAGCAGCGAACCCAAACAGGGGGCAGGCTCACCCCTCCACTTT | TRBJ1-6 | TRBD1 | TRBV4-1 | NA
CTSSYGTDNYGYTF | TGTACCAGCAGTTACGGGACGGATAACTATGGCTATACCTTC | TRBJ1-2 | NA | TRBV6-2/TRBV6-3 | NA
CANTFGRPSTDTQYF | TGTGCCAACACTTTTGGCCGACCTAGCACAGATACGCAGTATTTT | TRBJ2-3 | NA | TRBV12-3/TRBV12-4 | NA
CASSLETGLNQLRHF | TGTGCCAGCAGCTTAGAGACGGGCCTCAATCAGCTCCGGCATTTC | TRBJ1-5 | NA | TRBV11-2 | NA
CASSDRANQLQHF | TGCGCCAGCAGTGACAGGGCCAATCAACTCCAGCATTTT | TRBJ1-5 | NA | TRBV10-2 | once
CANSLDRHCYTF | TGTGCCAATAGCTTAGACCGACATTGCTACACCTTC | TRBJ1-2 | NA | TRBV11-2 | NA
CACSDKRWSYGYTF | TGTGCCTGCAGCGATAAGCGGTGGAGCTATGGCTACACCTTC | TRBJ1-2 | NA | TRBV6-5 | NA
CASSLESFRALYIEQFF | TGTGCCAGCAGCTTAGAGTCGTTCAGGGCATTGTACATTGAGCAGTTCTTT | TRBJ2-1 | NA | TRBV11-2 | NA
CASNLVSNSYEQYF | TGTGCCAGCAACTTAGTCTCGAACTCCTATGAGCAGTACTTC | TRBJ2-7 | NA | TRBV11-2 | NA
CASNPTGTSGGNTQYF | TGTGCCAGCAACCCGACCGGGACTAGCGGGGGAAATACGCAGTATTTT | TRBJ2-3 | TRBD2 | TRBV6-1 | many
CACSSDLLGNEKLFF | TGTGCCTGCAGCTCGGATCTCCTGGGTAATGAAAAACTGTTTTTT | TRBJ1-4 | NA | TRBV5-4 | many
CSARTGAYEQYF | TGCAGTGCTAGGACAGGAGCCTACGAGCAGTACTTC | TRBJ2-7 | NA | TRBV20-1 | many
CASRYGDHSPLHF | TGTGCCAGCAGGTACGGGGACCATTCACCCCTCCACTTT | TRBJ1-6 | NA | TRBV11-2 | NA
CSLEGVAGRGEQFF | TGCAGCCTTGAAGGGGTAGCGGGGAGGGGTGAGCAGTTCTTC | TRBJ2-1 | TRBD2 | TRBV29-1 | once
CVSSLEGKIQNF | TGTGTCAGCAGCTTAGAGGGAAAGATCCAGAACTTC | TRBJ2-5 | NA | TRBV11-2 | once
CANSFSGENNEQFF | TGTGCCAACAGTTTTTCTGGGGAAAACAATGAGCAGTTCTTC | TRBJ2-1 | NA | TRBV6-2/TRBV6-3 | NA
CSVDNSGSYGQYF | TGCAGCGTTGATAATAGCGGGTCCTACGGGCAGTACTTC | TRBJ2-7 | TRBD2 | TRBV29-1 | NA
CASSRTGGSYEQYF | TGTGCCAGCAGCCGTACAGGGGGCAGCTACGAGCAGTACTTC | TRBJ2-7 | TRBD1 | TRBV11-1 | medium-sized
CSVVGTGYQPQHF | TGCAGCGTTGTCGGGACAGGGTATCAGCCCCAACATTTT | TRBJ1-5 | TRBD1 | TRBV29-1 | NA
CTSSRFRDKANEQLF | TGTACCAGCAGCCGATTCCGGGATAAGGCCAATGAGCAGCTCTTC | TRBJ2-1 | NA | TRBV11-3 | NA
CSSSSRIVTSGGLREQFF | TGTTCTAGCAGCTCGCGCATCGTAACTAGTGGGGGACTAAGGGAGCAGTTCTTC | TRBJ2-1 | TRBD2 | TRBV11-2 | few
CTSSHSGSHGIF | TGTACCAGCAGCCATAGCGGGAGTCACGGGATCTTC | TRBJ2-1 | TRBD2 | TRBV11-2 | NA
CASSSRGGASSYNEQFF | TGTGCCAGCAGTTCCCGGGGGGGGGCTAGCTCCTACAATGAGCAGTTCTTC | TRBJ2-1 | TRBD2 | TRBV12-3/TRBV12-4 | many
CASSPLFEQYF | TGTGCCAGCAGTCCACTGTTCGAGCAGTACTTC | TRBJ2-7 | NA | TRBV7-9 | NA
CSASGTANEKLFF | TGCAGTGCTTCCGGGACAGCTAATGAAAAACTGTTTTTT | TRBJ1-4 | TRBD1 | TRBV20-1 | many
CASSGAPTGAGTDTQYF | TGTGCCAGCAGTGGAGCTCCCACTGGAGCGGGCACAGATACACAGTATTTT | TRBJ2-3 | NA | TRBV6-1 | once
CASSPARTGPNGGYTF | TGTGCCAGCAGTCCAGCGCGGACAGGGCCAAATGGGGGCTACACCTTC | TRBJ1-2 | TRBD1 | TRBV5-5 | NA
CASSERGGERYSYTF | TGTGCCAGTAGTGAACGAGGGGGCGAGCGCTATAGCTACACCTTC | TRBJ1-2 | TRBD1 | TRBV6-6 | NA
CVSSSGTSGMNVQFF | TGTGTCAGCAGCTCCGGGACTAGCGGGATGAATGTGCAGTTCTTC | TRBJ2-1 | TRBD2 | TRBV5-4 | few
CASRGSGGLYYEQFF | TGTGCCAGCAGGGGAAGCGGGGGGTTGTACTATGAGCAGTTCTTC | TRBJ2-1 | TRBD2 | TRBV6-2/TRBV6-3 | NA
CANRTGTSRSTDTQYF | TGTGCCAACAGGACTGGGACTAGCCGAAGCACAGATACGCAGTATTTT | TRBJ2-3 | TRBD2 | TRBV6-6 | NA
CASSSYGGDVDTQYF | TGTGCCAGCAGCTCCTACGGCGGGGACGTAGATACGCAGTATTTT | TRBJ2-3 | NA | TRBV7-9 | few
CASSQVGPWTEAFF | TGCGCCAGCAGCCAAGTGGGGCCATGGACTGAAGCTTTCTTT | TRBJ1-1 | NA | TRBV4-1 | NA
CASSLISSGVYETQYF | TGTGCCAGCAGCTTAATTAGTAGCGGGGTTTATGAGACCCAGTACTTC | TRBJ2-5 | TRBD2 | TRBV7-8 | many
CASSRTIRETQYF | TGTGCCAGCAGCCGGACGATACGTGAGACCCAGTACTTC | TRBJ2-5 | NA | TRBV14 | NA
CSDARLANSNEQSF | TGCAGCGATGCTAGACTAGCGAACTCCAATGAGCAGTCCTTC | TRBJ2-1 | TRBD2 | TRBV29-1 | NA
CSSIWGMRGHSYEQYF | TGTTCCAGCATCTGGGGCATGCGGGGGCACTCCTACGAGCAGTACTTC | TRBJ2-7 | NA | TRBV11-1 | NA
CASSIRQKDIQYF | TGTGCCAGCAGCATAAGACAGAAGGACATTCAGTACTTC | TRBJ2-4 | NA | TRBV11-2 | medium-sized
CASSSGIAGVAFETQYF | TGTGCCAGCAGTTCCGGGATAGCGGGGGTGGCGTTTGAGACCCAGTACTTT | TRBJ2-5 | TRBD2 | TRBV28 | few